The clone carrying this TCR gamma chain was detected ten times or more. Its cognate antigen is unknown. TCRdb shows a much larger clone's protein in place of this DNA's translation, and the two differ at residue 3, likely through a read error; the protein shown is translated from the DNA. The record originates from a study of γδ T cells in repeated Plasmodium falciparum infection. Across the study: Malian samples came from no-transmission periods or across acute febrile malaria episodes. Points from the study as a whole: Waves of new clonotype selection appeared after repeated controlled infections in Vdelta2-negative, largely Vdelta1+, gammadelta T cells.

TRG and TRD sequences were obtained from every sorted gammadelta sample. TCRdb repeated clone calling on the multiplex PCR reads with CATT. In the table there are roughly 15,000 gamma-chain clones, around 1.6% of which are singletons. Bulk repertoires came from Vgamma9/Vdelta2+ or Vdelta2-negative gammadelta T cells flow-sorted from PBMC. Germline CDR1 and CDR2: VTNTFY and YDVSTARD (reference sequence). The CDR3 sequence is 15 residues long. The source is a pool of human donors (malaria-infected and uninfected, not separated). This chain uses TRGV3 with TRGJ1 or TRGJ2. Sequences were obtained from gamma-delta T cells from blood. CDR3 in amino acids: CAIWDRQGNYYKKLF. CDR3 DNA: TGTGCCATCTGGGACAGGCAGGGGAATTATTATAAGAAACTCTTT.